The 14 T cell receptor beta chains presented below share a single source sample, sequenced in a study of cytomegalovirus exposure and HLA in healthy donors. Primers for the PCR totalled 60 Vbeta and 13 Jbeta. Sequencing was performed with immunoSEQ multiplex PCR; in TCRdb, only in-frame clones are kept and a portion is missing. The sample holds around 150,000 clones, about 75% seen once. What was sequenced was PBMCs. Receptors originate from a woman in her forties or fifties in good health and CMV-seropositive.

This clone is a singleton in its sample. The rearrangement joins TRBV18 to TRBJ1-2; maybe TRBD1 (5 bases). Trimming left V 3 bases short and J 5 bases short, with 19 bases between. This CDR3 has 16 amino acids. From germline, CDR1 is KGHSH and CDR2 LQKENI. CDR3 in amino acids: CASSPGEYRRGYGYTF. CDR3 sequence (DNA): TGTGCCAGCTCACCGGGCGAGTATCGGAGGGGTTATGGCTACACCTTC.

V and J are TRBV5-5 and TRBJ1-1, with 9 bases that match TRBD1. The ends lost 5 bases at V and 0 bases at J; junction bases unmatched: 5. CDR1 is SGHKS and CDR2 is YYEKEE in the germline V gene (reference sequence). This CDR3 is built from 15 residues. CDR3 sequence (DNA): TGTGCCAGCAGTTTCGGGACAGGGATGAACACTGAAGCTTTCTTT. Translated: CASSFGTGMNTEAFF.

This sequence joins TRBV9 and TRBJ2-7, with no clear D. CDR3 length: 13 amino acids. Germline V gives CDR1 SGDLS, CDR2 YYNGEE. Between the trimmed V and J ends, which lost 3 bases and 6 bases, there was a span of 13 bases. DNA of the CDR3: TGTGCCAGCAGCGCGGTCCTCTTTAGCGAGCAGTACTTC. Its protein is CASSAVLFSEQYF.

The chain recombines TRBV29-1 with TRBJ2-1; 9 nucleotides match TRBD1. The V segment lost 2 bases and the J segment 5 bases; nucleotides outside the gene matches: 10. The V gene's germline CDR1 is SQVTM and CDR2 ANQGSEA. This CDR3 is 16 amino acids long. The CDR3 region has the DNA TGCAGCGTTGAACCTTCGGGACAGGGACGTGACAATGAGCAGTTCTTC. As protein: CSVEPSGQGRDNEQFF.

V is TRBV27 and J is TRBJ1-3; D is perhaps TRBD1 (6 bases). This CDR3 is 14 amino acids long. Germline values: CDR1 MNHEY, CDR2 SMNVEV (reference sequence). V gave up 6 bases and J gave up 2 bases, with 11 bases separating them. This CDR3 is CASRQQGTGNTIYF. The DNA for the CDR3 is TGTGCCAGCAGGCAACAGGGTACTGGAAACACCATATATTTT.

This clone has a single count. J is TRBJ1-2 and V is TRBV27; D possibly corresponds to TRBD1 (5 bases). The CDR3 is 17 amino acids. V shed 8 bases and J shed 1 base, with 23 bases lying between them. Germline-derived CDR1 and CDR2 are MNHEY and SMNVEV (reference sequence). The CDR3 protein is CASFTPGRDGFNYGYTF. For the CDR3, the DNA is TGTGCCAGCTTTACTCCAGGGAGGGACGGCTTTAACTATGGCTACACCTTC.

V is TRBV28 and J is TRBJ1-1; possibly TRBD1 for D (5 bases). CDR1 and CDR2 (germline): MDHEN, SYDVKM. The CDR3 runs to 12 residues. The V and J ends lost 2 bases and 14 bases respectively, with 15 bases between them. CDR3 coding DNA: TGTGCCAGCAGTTTAAACCCAGTAGGGGCCTTCTTT. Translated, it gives CASSLNPVGAFF.

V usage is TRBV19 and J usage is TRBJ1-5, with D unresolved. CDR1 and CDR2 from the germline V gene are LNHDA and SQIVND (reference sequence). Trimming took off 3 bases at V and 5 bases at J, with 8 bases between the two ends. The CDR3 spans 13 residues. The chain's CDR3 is CASSMADDQPQHF. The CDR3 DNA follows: TGTGCCAGTAGTATGGCGGATGATCAGCCCCAGCATTTT.

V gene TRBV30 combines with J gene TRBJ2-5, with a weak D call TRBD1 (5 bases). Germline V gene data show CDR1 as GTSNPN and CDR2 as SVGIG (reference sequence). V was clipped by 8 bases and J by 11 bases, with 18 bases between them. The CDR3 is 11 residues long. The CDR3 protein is CAGMQGAEQYF. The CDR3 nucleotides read TGTGCCGGAATGCAGGGTGCTGAGCAGTACTTC. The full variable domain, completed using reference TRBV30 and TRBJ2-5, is SQTIHQWPATLVQPVGSPLSLECTVEGTSNPNLYWYRQAAGRGLQLLFYSVGIGQISSEVPQNLSASRPQDRQFILSSKKLLLSDSGFYLCAGMQGAEQYFGPGTRLLVL.

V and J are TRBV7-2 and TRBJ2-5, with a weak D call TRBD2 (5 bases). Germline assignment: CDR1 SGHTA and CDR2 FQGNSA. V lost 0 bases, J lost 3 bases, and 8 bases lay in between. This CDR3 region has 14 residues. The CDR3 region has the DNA TGTGCCAGCAGCTTAGCCGGAGGTAAAGAGACCCAGTACTTC. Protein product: CASSLAGGKETQYF.

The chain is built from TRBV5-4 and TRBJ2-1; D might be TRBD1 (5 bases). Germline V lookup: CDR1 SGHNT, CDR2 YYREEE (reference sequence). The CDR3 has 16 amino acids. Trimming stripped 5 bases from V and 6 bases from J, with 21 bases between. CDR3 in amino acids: CASRGAIGPGSNEQFF. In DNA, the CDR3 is TGTGCCAGCAGAGGGGCGATCGGGCCAGGATCCAATGAGCAGTTCTTC.

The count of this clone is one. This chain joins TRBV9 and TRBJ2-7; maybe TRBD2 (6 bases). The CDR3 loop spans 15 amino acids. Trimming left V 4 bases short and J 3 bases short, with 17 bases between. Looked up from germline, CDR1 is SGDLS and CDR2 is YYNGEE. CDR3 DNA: TGTGCCAGCAGCCCCCAAGTGGGGGGTGGCTACGAGCAGTACTTC. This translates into CASSPQVGGGYEQYF.

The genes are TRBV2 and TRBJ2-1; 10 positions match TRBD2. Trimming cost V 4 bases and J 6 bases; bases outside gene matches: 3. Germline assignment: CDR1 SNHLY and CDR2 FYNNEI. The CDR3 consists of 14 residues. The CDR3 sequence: CASSAQRGGNEQFF. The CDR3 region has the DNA TGTGCCAGCAGTGCCCAGCGGGGGGGCAATGAGCAGTTCTTC.

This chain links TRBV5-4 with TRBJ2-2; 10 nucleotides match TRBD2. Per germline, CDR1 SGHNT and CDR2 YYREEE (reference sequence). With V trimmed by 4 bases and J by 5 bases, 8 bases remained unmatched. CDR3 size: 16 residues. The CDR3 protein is CASSHSGGSLTGELFF. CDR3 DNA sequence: TGTGCCAGCAGCCATAGCGGGGGGTCGTTAACCGGGGAGCTGTTTTTT.